A single sample gave rise to the 4 T cell receptor beta chains below, sequenced in a study of type 1 regulatory T cells. Via MiXCR, TCRdb re-called the reads, giving one row per CDR3 protein. The data hold about 59,000 distinct CDR3 sequences, with 60% to 65% observed a single time. Their antigen targets remain unknown. Sequencing was done on a sample of cultured non-Tr1 T cells, either the whole culture or a sorted T cell fraction (not recorded which). Source of these receptors: a human donor in good health.

The rearrangement uses TRBV14 and TRBJ2-1; D assignment may be TRBD1 or TRBD2 (6 bases each). Trimming stripped 1 base from V and 4 bases from J, with 11 bases between. Germline lookup yields CDR1 SGHDN and CDR2 FVKESK. CDR3 length equals 15 residues. Here the CDR3 reads CASSQGLGGYNEQFF. In DNA, the CDR3 is TGTGCCAGCAGCCAAGGACTAGGGGGGTACAATGAGCAGTTCTTC.

V usage is TRBV21-1 and J usage is TRBJ1-2; the table's D call of TRBD1 was not tested on the DNA. TRBV21-1 is a recognized pseudogene. This CDR3 contains 15 residues. As DNA, the CDR3 is TGTGCCAGCAGCAAAGGGGGACAGGGGAGCTATGGCTACACCTTC. This gives the protein CASSKGGQGSYGYTF.

This clonotype was picked up many times. The CDR3 region has the DNA TGTGCCACCAACCCGGGACAGGGAACCCCCTCTGGGGCCAACGTCCTGACTTTC. Encoded protein: CATNPGQGTPSGANVLTF. This chain links TRBV10-3 with TRBJ2-6; 9 positions match TRBD1. This CDR3 contains 18 residues. V shed 10 bases, J shed 0 bases, and the junction held 13 bases outside the gene matches. The germline gives CDR1 ENHRY, CDR2 SYGVKD.

Concerning this clonotype: The final CDR3 position lacks the conserved phenylalanine or tryptophan, pointing to a likely read error. The chain carries TRBV5-1 and TRBJ1-1; D not resolved. From germline, CDR1 is SGHRS and CDR2 YFSETQ. This CDR3 comprises 15 residues. Deletions cut 5 bases from V and 1 base from J, with 15 bases between. CDR3 DNA sequence: TGCGCCAGCAGAAAATCCCTCACAGCGAACACTGAAGCTTTCGTT. Its translation: CASRKSLTANTEAFV.